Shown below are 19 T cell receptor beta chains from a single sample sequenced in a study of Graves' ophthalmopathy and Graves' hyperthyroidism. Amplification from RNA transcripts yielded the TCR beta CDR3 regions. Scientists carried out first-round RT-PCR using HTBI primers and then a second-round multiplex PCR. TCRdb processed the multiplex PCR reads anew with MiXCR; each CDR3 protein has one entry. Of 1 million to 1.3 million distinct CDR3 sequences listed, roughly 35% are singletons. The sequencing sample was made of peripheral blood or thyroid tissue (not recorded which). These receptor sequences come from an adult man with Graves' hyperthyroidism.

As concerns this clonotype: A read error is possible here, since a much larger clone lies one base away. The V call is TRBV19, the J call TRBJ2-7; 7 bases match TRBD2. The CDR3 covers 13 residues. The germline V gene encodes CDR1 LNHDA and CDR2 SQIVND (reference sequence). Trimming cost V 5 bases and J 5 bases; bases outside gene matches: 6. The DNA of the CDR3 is TGTGCCAGTAGTCGGCCGGGGGGTGACGAGCAGTACTTC. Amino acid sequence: CASSRPGGDEQYF.

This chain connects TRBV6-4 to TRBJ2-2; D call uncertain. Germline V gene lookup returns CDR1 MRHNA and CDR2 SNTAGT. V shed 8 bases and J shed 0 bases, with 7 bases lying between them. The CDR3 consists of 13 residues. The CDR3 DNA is TGTGCCAGCGGGCGAACGAACACCGGGGAGCTGTTTTTT. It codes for CASGRTNTGELFF.

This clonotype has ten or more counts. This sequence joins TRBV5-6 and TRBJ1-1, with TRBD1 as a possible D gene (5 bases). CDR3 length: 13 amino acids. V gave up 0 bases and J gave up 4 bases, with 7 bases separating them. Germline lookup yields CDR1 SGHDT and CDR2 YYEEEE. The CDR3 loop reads CASSLEDTTEAFF. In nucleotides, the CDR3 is TGTGCCAGCAGCTTGGAGGACACCACTGAAGCTTTCTTT.

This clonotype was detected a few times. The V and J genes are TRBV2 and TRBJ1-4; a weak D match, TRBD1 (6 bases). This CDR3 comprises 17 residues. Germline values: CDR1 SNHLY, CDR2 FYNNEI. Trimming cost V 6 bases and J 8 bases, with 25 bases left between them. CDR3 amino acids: CASSLVPVTGGEEKLFF. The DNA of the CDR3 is TGTGCCAGCAGCCTAGTCCCCGTGACAGGTGGCGAAGAAAAACTGTTTTTT.

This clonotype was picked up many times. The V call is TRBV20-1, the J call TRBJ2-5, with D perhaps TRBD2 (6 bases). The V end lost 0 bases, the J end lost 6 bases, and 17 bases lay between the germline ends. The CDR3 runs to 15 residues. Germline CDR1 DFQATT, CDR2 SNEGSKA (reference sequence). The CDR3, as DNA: TGCAGTGCTAGAGATCGGGTCGGGAGCATCAAGACCCAGTACTTC. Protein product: CSARDRVGSIKTQYF.

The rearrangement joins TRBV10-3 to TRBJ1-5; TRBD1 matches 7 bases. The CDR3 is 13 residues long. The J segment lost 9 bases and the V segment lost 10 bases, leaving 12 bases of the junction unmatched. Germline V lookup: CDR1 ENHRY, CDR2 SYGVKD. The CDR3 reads CATQQGPGWPQHF. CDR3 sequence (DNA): TGTGCCACGCAACAGGGGCCTGGATGGCCCCAGCATTTT.

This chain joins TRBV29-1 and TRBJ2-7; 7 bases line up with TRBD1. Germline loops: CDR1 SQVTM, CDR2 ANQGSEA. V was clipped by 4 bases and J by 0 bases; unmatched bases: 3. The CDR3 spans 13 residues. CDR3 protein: CSVVPGGSYEQYF. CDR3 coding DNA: TGCAGCGTTGTACCAGGGGGCTCCTACGAGCAGTACTTC.

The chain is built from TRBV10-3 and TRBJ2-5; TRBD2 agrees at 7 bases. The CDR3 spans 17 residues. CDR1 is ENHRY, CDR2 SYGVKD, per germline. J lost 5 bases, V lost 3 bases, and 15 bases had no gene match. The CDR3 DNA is TGTGCCATCAGTGACGTTTCCCGGGGCGGGAGAGGGGAGACCCAGTACTTC. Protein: CAISDVSRGGRGETQYF.

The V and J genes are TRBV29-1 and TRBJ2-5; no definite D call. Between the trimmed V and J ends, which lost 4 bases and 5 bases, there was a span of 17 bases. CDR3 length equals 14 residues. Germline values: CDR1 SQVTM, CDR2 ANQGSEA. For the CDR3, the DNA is TGCAGCGTTGGGGTAAGGGAACCCTACGAGACCCAGTACTTC. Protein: CSVGVREPYETQYF.

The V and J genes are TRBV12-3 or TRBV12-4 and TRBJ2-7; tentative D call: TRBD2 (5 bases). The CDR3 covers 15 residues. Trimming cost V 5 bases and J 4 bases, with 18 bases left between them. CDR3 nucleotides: TGTGCCAGCAGTGATGGGAGCGGCAGGCCTTACGAGCAGTACTTC. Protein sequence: CASSDGSGRPYEQYF.

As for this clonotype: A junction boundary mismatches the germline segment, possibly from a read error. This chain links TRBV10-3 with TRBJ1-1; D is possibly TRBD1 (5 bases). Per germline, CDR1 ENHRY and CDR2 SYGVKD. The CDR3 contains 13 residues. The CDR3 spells CTISPRGETEAFF. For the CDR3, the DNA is TGTACCATCAGTCCTCGAGGGGAAACCGAAGCTTTCTTT.

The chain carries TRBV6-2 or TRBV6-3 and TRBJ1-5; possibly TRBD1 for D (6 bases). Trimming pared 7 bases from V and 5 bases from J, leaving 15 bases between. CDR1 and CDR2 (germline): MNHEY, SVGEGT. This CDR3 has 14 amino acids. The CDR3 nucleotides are TGTGCCAGCAAACAGGGTAACATTTATCAGCCCCAGCATTTT. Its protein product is CASKQGNIYQPQHF.

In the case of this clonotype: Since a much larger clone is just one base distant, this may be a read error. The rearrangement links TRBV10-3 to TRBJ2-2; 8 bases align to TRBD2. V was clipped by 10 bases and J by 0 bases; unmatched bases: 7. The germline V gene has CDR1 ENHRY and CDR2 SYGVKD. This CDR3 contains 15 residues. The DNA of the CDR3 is TGTGCCAGCAGCCGACTAGCGACGAACACCGGGGAGCTGTTTTTT. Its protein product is CASSRLATNTGELFF.

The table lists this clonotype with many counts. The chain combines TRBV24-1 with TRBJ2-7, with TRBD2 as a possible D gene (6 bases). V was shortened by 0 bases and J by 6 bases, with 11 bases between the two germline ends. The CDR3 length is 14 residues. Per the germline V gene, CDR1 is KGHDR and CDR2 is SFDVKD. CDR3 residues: CATSDLGGNSEQYF. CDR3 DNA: TGTGCCACCAGTGATTTGGGAGGGAACTCCGAGCAGTACTTC.

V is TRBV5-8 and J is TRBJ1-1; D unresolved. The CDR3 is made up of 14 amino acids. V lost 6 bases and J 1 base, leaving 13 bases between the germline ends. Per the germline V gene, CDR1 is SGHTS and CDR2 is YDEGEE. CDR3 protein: CASKAPETNTEAFF. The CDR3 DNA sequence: TGTGCCAGCAAAGCTCCAGAGACGAACACTGAAGCTTTCTTT.

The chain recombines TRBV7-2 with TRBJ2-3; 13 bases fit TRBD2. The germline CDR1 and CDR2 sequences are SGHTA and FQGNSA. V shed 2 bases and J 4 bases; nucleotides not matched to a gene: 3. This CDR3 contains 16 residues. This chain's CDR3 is CASSLTSGRAPDTQYF. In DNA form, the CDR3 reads TGTGCCAGCAGCTTAACTAGCGGGAGGGCCCCAGATACGCAGTATTTT.

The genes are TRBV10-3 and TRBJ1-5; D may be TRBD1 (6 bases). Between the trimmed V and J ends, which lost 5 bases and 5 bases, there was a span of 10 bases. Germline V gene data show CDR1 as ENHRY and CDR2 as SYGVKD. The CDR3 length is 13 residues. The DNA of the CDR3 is TGTGCCATCAGTAGACAGGTCCATCAGCCCCAGCATTTT. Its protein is CAISRQVHQPQHF.

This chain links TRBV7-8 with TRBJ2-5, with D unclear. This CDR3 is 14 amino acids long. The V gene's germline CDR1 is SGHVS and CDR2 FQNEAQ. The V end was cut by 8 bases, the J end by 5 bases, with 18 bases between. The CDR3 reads CASALRANTETQYF. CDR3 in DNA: TGTGCCAGCGCCCTAAGGGCCAACACTGAGACCCAGTACTTC.

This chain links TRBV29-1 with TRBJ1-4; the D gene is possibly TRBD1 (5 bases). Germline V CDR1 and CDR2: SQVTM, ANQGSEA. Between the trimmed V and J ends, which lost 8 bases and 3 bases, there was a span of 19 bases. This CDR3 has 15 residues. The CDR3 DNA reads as TGCAGCACCCCGACGGCAGGGAGGGCTAATGAAAAACTGTTTTTT. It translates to CSTPTAGRANEKLFF.